This T cell receptor (beta chain) appears in the sequencing data of a study of cytomegalovirus exposure and HLA in healthy donors. Worth noting for this clone: Its antigen is not known.

General study points: Accurate prediction of HLA-A and HLA-B alleles (for most subjects) was reportedly achieved from TCR beta sequences. An analysis that came later showed most CMV-associated TCR beta chains appearing HLA-restricted. TCR beta V- and J-gene trimming, according to a later analysis, was linked to a missense DCLRE1C variant.

The CDR3 covers 15 residues. The V gene's germline CDR1 is SGDLS and CDR2 YYNGEE. Trimming removed 0 bases at V and 4 bases at J, with 11 bases between. PCR employed 60 Vbeta and 13 Jbeta primers. Generated by immunoSEQ multiplex PCR, the TCRdb table keeps only in-frame clones and is missing some. The table records hundreds of thousands of clones, 65% to 85% of them present only once. Sequencing was done on a sample of PBMCs. V is TRBV9 and J is TRBJ1-5; weak D call: TRBD1 (5 bases). This TCR was recovered from a female donor in good health and CMV-seronegative. CDR3: CASSVGPRENQPQHF. The CDR3 nucleotides are TGTGCCAGCAGCGTAGGTCCCAGGGAAAATCAGCCCCAGCATTTT.